The present T cell receptor (beta chain) was sequenced within a study of long-term antiretroviral therapy in people with HIV. Researchers ran immunoSEQ v3.0 at survey level. Sequencing was performed with immunoSEQ multiplex PCR; in TCRdb, only in-frame clones are kept and a portion is missing. The sample records around 38,000 clones, over 90% being singletons. A minimum of one pre-ART and two post-ART PBMC samples existed for each donor. Each participant with HIV received care in the United States. CDR3 length: 12 residues. The ends were cut back, 8 bases at V and 5 bases at J, with 10 bases in the middle. Germline CDR1 and CDR2: PRHDT and FYEKMQ (reference sequence).

The sequence derives from a man between 25 and 39 years old with HIV. The rearrangement joins TRBV13 to TRBJ2-1; D is uncertain. The specimen comprised unsorted PBMCs, sampled approximately 9.5 years after starting antiretroviral therapy. The DNA for the CDR3 is TGTGCCAGCGCCGGGCCAAACAATGAGCAGTTCTTC. This sequence encodes CASAGPNNEQFF.